Listed below are T cell receptor beta chains from one sample, sequenced in a study of T cell repertoires in cytomegalovirus infection. TCRdb reprocessed the reads via MiXCR and lists one record per CDR3 protein. The data contain approximately 400,000 distinct CDR3 sequences, about 33% of them singletons. Source material: PBMCs. These receptor sequences come from a human donor in good health (CMV status not recorded). Some clones in this sample may be carry-over from other donors' samples. CDR3s include the opening cysteine and the closing phenylalanine or tryptophan. D genes are given only for firm matches. Clone size appears in some rows only: once, few, many, or a class for an expanded clone.

v_call	d_call	j_call	clone_size	cdr3_aa	cdr3_nt
TRBV12-3/TRBV12-4	.	TRBJ1-2	.	CASSETGWDYGYTF	TGTGCCAGCAGTGAAACAGGGTGGGACTATGGCTACACCTTC
TRBV24-1	TRBD1	TRBJ2-2	few	CATSDPGGQNTGELFF	TGTGCCACCAGTGACCCAGGGGGACAGAACACCGGGGAGCTGTTTTTT
TRBV7-4	.	TRBJ2-2	.	CASSLFGTWNTGELFF	TGTGCCAGCAGCTTATTCGGGACCTGGAACACCGGGGAGCTGTTTTTT
TRBV19	.	TRBJ2-3	.	CASSLVPGNTDTQYF	TGTGCCAGTAGTCTGGTGCCGGGGAACACAGATACGCAGTATTTT
TRBV2	.	TRBJ1-6	few	CASSVDGGNSPLHF	TGTGCCAGCAGTGTAGACGGGGGTAATTCACCCCTCCACTTT
TRBV6-1	.	TRBJ1-3	.	CASSPRTPGPSSGNTIYF	TGTGCCAGCAGTCCCCGGACCCCAGGCCCGAGCTCTGGAAACACCATATATTTT
TRBV28	TRBD2	TRBJ2-1	.	CASSLSSGGRYEQFF	TGTGCCAGCAGTTTATCCAGCGGGGGCCGATATGAGCAGTTCTTC
TRBV7-8	TRBD2	TRBJ2-4	many	CASSLARGDLAKNIQYF	TGTGCCAGCAGCTTAGCGCGGGGGGACCTAGCCAAAAACATTCAGTACTTC
TRBV27	.	TRBJ2-7	once	CASSWTGNYEQYF	TGTGCCAGCAGCTGGACGGGGAACTACGAGCAGTACTTC
TRBV5-1	.	TRBJ2-3	.	CASSFVGTSTDTQYF	TGCGCCAGCAGCTTTGTGGGGACTAGCACAGATACGCAGTATTTT
TRBV11-2	.	TRBJ2-3	.	CASSSSLKNTQYF	TGTGCCAGCAGCTCGTCGCTAAAAAATACGCAGTATTTT
TRBV12-3/TRBV12-4	.	TRBJ1-1	.	CASSLAPQGGNTEAFF	TGTGCCAGCAGTTTAGCCCCCCAGGGAGGGAACACTGAAGCTTTCTTT
TRBV12-3/TRBV12-4	.	TRBJ1-2	.	CAVRASGFYGYTF	TGTGCCGTCCGAGCCTCAGGTTTCTATGGCTACACCTTC
TRBV11-2	TRBD2	TRBJ2-1	many	CASSPGLALGEQFF	TGTGCCAGCAGCCCGGGACTAGCCCTGGGTGAGCAGTTCTTC
TRBV3-1	.	TRBJ2-2	few	CASSQEKLGGTGELFF	TGTGCCAGCAGCCAAGAAAAATTGGGCGGCACCGGGGAGCTGTTTTTT
TRBV7-2	.	TRBJ2-5	few	CASTSNRETQYF	TGTGCCAGCACCTCAAATAGAGAGACCCAGTACTTC
TRBV19	.	TRBJ1-2	.	CASTTLYGYTF	TGTGCCAGTACTACCCTTTATGGCTACACCTTC
TRBV7-6	.	TRBJ2-5	many	CASSSEAGGQETQYF	TGTGCCAGCAGCTCAGAAGCTGGGGGCCAAGAGACCCAGTACTTC
TRBV6-6	TRBD2	TRBJ2-7	.	CARTSGLYEQYF	TGTGCCCGCACCTCGGGACTATACGAGCAGTACTTC
TRBV4-2	.	TRBJ2-3	few	CASSQDYPSTDTQYF	TGTGCCAGCAGCCAAGACTACCCTAGCACAGATACGCAGTATTTT
TRBV27	.	TRBJ1-2	.	CASSFGGGGGYTF	TGTGCCAGCAGTTTCGGGGGAGGGGGTGGCTACACCTTC
TRBV15	.	TRBJ2-1	.	CATSRDLLGGGFYNEQFF	TGTGCCACCAGCAGAGATCTTCTGGGCGGGGGCTTCTACAATGAGCAGTTCTTC
TRBV7-2	.	TRBJ1-4	many	CASSLIGINEKLFF	TGTGCCAGCAGCTTGATAGGGATTAATGAAAAACTGTTTTTT
TRBV19	TRBD1	TRBJ2-1	.	CASSIGTANNEQFF	TGTGCCAGTAGTATCGGGACAGCAAACAATGAGCAGTTCTTC
TRBV10-1	.	TRBJ2-3	few	CASSAGGATDTQYF	TGCGCCAGCAGTGCTGGGGGGGCCACAGATACGCAGTATTTT
TRBV19	.	TRBJ2-2	few	CASSIIRGELFF	TGTGCCAGTAGTATAATACGCGGGGAGCTGTTTTTT
TRBV11-2	.	TRBJ2-3	many	CASSSDPTDTQYF	TGTGCCAGCAGCTCGGACCCGACAGATACGCAGTATTTT
TRBV6-6	TRBD1	TRBJ1-2	few	CASRPQLQGRGGYTF	TGTGCCAGCAGGCCACAACTACAGGGGCGCGGTGGCTACACCTTC
TRBV7-2	TRBD2	TRBJ2-3	many	CASSLVPSGGSTDTQYF	TGTGCCAGCAGCTTAGTGCCCAGCGGGGGAAGCACAGATACGCAGTATTTT
TRBV7-2	TRBD2	TRBJ2-2	many	CASSLVGLAGGMNTGELFF	TGTGCCAGCAGCTTAGTTGGGCTAGCGGGGGGCATGAACACCGGGGAGCTGTTTTTT
TRBV7-9	TRBD1	TRBJ1-2	few	CASSLMADRDGYTF	TGTGCCAGCAGCTTAATGGCGGACAGGGATGGCTACACCTTC
TRBV19	TRBD1	TRBJ1-2	.	CAISEQGLGYTF	TGTGCCATTAGTGAACAGGGGCTCGGCTACACCTTC
TRBV20-1	.	TRBJ2-1	once	CSASLGGSGNEQFF	TGCAGTGCTTCCCTGGGCGGAAGCGGGAATGAGCAGTTCTTC
TRBV11-2	.	TRBJ2-1	few	CASSYAEQFF	TGTGCCAGCAGTTATGCTGAGCAGTTCTTC
TRBV28	.	TRBJ1-6	few	CASSRYTGSSYNSPLHF	TGTGCCAGCAGCCGATATACAGGGAGCTCCTATAATTCACCCCTCCACTTT
TRBV6-2/TRBV6-3	.	TRBJ1-5	.	CASRDPGGHQPQHF	TGTGCCAGCAGAGACCCCGGGGGGCATCAGCCCCAGCATTTT
TRBV7-2	.	TRBJ1-3	once	CASSLYGPRDSGNTIYF	TGTGCCAGCAGCTTATATGGGCCCCGGGACTCTGGAAACACCATATATTTT
TRBV5-4	TRBD2	TRBJ2-7	few	CASSLAAGGNYEQYF	TGTGCCAGCAGCTTAGCAGCGGGGGGGAACTACGAGCAGTACTTC
TRBV6-1	TRBD2	TRBJ2-2	.	CASSEVLLIGRGVNTGELFF	TGTGCCAGCAGTGAAGTTCTGCTGATCGGGCGGGGGGTAAACACCGGGGAGCTGTTTTTT
TRBV29-1	.	TRBJ2-7	few	CSVEGRGNEQYF	TGCAGCGTTGAGGGCAGGGGCAACGAGCAGTACTTC
TRBV24-1	.	TRBJ2-3	.	CATSDSYRGRGTDTQYF	TGTGCCACCAGTGATTCTTACAGGGGGAGGGGCACAGATACGCAGTATTTT
TRBV11-1	TRBD1	TRBJ2-5	few	CASSRDRVRTQYF	TGTGCCAGCAGCCGCGACAGGGTGCGGACCCAGTACTTC
TRBV7-6	.	TRBJ1-5	few	CASSSRDGNNQPQHF	TGTGCCAGCAGCTCTCGGGACGGTAACAATCAGCCCCAGCATTTT
TRBV28	TRBD1	TRBJ2-7	few	CASTTTQGHRYF	TGTGCCAGCACCACGACACAGGGGCACCGGTACTTC
TRBV7-2	.	TRBJ2-2	many	CASSYGRSREAGELFF	TGTGCCAGCAGCTACGGACGGAGCCGAGAGGCCGGGGAGCTGTTTTTT
TRBV4-1	TRBD1	TRBJ1-5	few	CASSQDDMEGALSNQPQHF	TGTGCCAGCAGCCAAGATGATATGGAGGGGGCGCTTAGCAATCAGCCCCAGCATTTT
TRBV7-6	.	TRBJ2-5	.	CASSPFAGLETQYF	TGTGCCAGCAGCCCCTTCGCAGGGCTCGAGACCCAGTACTTC
TRBV20-1	TRBD2	TRBJ2-1	few	CSARALAGGRDEQFF	TGCAGTGCTAGAGCCCTAGCGGGGGGCCGGGATGAGCAGTTCTTC
TRBV7-9	.	TRBJ2-2	many	CASSLPGAYTGELFF	TGTGCCAGCAGCTTACCGGGGGCCTACACCGGGGAGCTGTTTTTT
TRBV12-3/TRBV12-4	.	TRBJ2-7	.	CASSSGTNPYEQYF	TGTGCCAGCAGCTCAGGGACAAATCCCTACGAGCAGTACTTC
TRBV7-6	.	TRBJ2-2	many	CASSSLPGDPNTGELFF	TGTGCCAGCAGCTCTCTACCTGGGGACCCGAACACCGGGGAGCTGTTTTTT
TRBV6-2/TRBV6-3	TRBD1	TRBJ2-7	.	CASSTGTGGRYEQYF	TGTGCCAGCAGTACCGGGACAGGGGGTAGGTACGAGCAGTACTTC
TRBV5-1	.	TRBJ2-4	.	CASSLETQLGNIQYF	TGCGCCAGCAGCTTGGAGACCCAGCTCGGAAACATTCAGTACTTC